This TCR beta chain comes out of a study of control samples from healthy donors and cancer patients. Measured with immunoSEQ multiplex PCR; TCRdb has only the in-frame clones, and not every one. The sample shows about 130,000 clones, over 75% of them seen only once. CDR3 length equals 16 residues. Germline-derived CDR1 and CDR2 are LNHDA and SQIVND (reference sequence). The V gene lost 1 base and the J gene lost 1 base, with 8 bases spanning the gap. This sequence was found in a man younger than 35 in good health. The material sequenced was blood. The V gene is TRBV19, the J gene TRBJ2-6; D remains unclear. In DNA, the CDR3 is TGTGCCAGTAGTATAGGAGCCGGGTCTGGGGCCAACGTCCTGACTTTC. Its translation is CASSIGAGSGANVLTF.